A single sample gave rise to the 20 T cell receptor beta chains below, sequenced in a study of blood T cell repertoires in COVID-19. Libraries were prepared by immunoSEQ multiplex PCR; TCRdb keeps only in-frame clonotypes and omits some of them. Altogether 55,000 to 80,000 clones are present, about four fifths being singletons, with the ten largest covering 5.3%. The sequencing input was peripheral blood. These TCRs come from a man over 45 with active COVID-19.

This clone showed up just once. J is TRBJ2-3 and V is TRBV12-3 or TRBV12-4; possibly TRBD1 for D (6 bases). This CDR3 comprises 13 residues. Trimming removed 3 bases at V and 5 bases at J, with 9 bases between. CDR3 sequence reads: CASSFQDRDTQYF. In DNA form, the CDR3 reads TGTGCCAGCAGTTTTCAGGACAGAGATACGCAGTATTTT.

The rearrangement links TRBV6-5 to TRBJ2-7, with D tentatively TRBD2 (5 bases). Germline V gene data show CDR1 as MNHEY and CDR2 as SVGAGI. The V end was cut by 3 bases, the J end by 0 bases, with 9 bases between. This CDR3 has 14 amino acids. The CDR3, as DNA: TGTGCCAGCAGTTATTCGGGGAACTCCTACGAGCAGTACTTC. This encodes CASSYSGNSYEQYF.

V is TRBV11-2 and J is TRBJ2-1; 10 bases line up with TRBD1. The germline V gene has CDR1 SGHAT and CDR2 FQNNGV. The ends lost 9 bases at V and 5 bases at J; junction bases unmatched: 7. CDR3 size: 14 residues. The DNA of the CDR3 is TGTGCCAGTACTCCCGGGACAGGGGACAATGAGCAGTTCTTC. It encodes CASTPGTGDNEQFF.

This clone came up once. V gene TRBV28 combines with J gene TRBJ1-1; D ambiguous. The CDR3 length is 12 residues. Looked up from germline, CDR1 is MDHEN and CDR2 is SYDVKM. The ends were cut back, 8 bases at V and 6 bases at J, with 13 bases in the middle. Here the CDR3 reads CASRGEIPEAFF. CDR3 coding DNA: TGTGCCAGCCGCGGAGAAATCCCTGAAGCTTTCTTT.

The rearrangement uses TRBV27 and TRBJ2-7; TRBD1 agrees at 8 bases. The J segment lost 5 bases and the V segment lost 4 bases, leaving 7 bases of the junction unmatched. Germline loops: CDR1 MNHEY, CDR2 SMNVEV (reference sequence). The CDR3 spans 14 residues. The DNA for the CDR3 is TGTGCCAGCAGTTCTAGCAGGACAGGGAACGAGCAGTACTTC. Its protein product is CASSSSRTGNEQYF.

This clone was detected once. The chain carries TRBV9 and TRBJ1-5; TRBD1 agrees at 7 bases. J gave up 5 bases and V 4 bases, and 9 bases lay outside the gene matches. The CDR3 is 15 residues long. CDR1 SGDLS and CDR2 YYNGEE come from the germline V gene. This CDR3 is CASSPGTEIDQPQHF. As DNA, the CDR3 is TGTGCCAGCAGCCCCGGGACAGAGATTGATCAGCCCCAGCATTTT.

The chain recombines TRBV9 with TRBJ1-2; tentative D call: TRBD1 (5 bases). Germline CDR1 reads SGDLS; CDR2 reads YYNGEE. The CDR3 contains 17 residues. V was pared by 0 bases and J by 0 bases, with 15 bases between. The CDR3 reads CASSVDGREVANYGYTF. In DNA form, the CDR3 reads TGTGCCAGCAGCGTAGATGGCAGGGAGGTTGCTAACTATGGCTACACCTTC.

The chain is built from TRBV6-2 or TRBV6-3 and TRBJ2-3, with TRBD2 matching over 9 bases. The CDR3 totals 17 residues. V lost 2 bases and J lost 2; bases outside the gene matches: 8. The germline CDR1 and CDR2 sequences are MNHEY and SVGEGT. The CDR3 reads CASSYGASGVFTDTQYF. CDR3 in DNA: TGTGCCAGCAGTTACGGGGCTAGCGGGGTTTTCACAGATACGCAGTATTTT.

This clone came up a few times. The J gene is TRBJ1-2, the V gene TRBV5-1, with D perhaps TRBD1 (6 bases). V gave up 1 base and J gave up 7 bases, with 8 bases separating them. There are 12 residues in the CDR3. In germline, CDR1 is SGHRS, CDR2 YFSETQ. CDR3 sequence reads: CASSLSGAGYTF. The CDR3 nucleotides are TGCGCCAGCAGCTTGTCAGGGGCTGGCTACACCTTC.

The V and J genes are TRBV5-4 and TRBJ2-2, with TRBD2 matching 12 bases. Germline values: CDR1 SGHNT, CDR2 YYREEE (reference sequence). J gave up 5 bases and V 4 bases, and 3 bases lay outside the gene matches. The CDR3 extends over 15 amino acids. The CDR3 region is CASSGGLAGTGELFF. CDR3 in DNA: TGTGCCAGCAGCGGCGGACTAGCGGGAACCGGGGAGCTGTTTTTT.

This chain uses TRBV7-2 with TRBJ2-1; 10 nucleotides match TRBD1. With 7 bases clipped from V and 8 bases from J, the junction kept 11 bases outside the gene matches. Germline CDR1 reads SGHTA; CDR2 reads FQGNSA. This CDR3 contains 15 residues. The CDR3 sequence: CASTRDRGGSDEQFF. The DNA of the CDR3 is TGTGCCAGCACCCGGGACAGGGGCGGATCTGATGAGCAGTTCTTC.

This rearrangement joins TRBV18 to TRBJ2-5; 8 bases agree with TRBD1. Trimming took 6 bases from V and 3 from J; bases not matched to a gene: 6. CDR1 and CDR2 (germline): KGHSH, LQKENI. The CDR3 runs to 14 residues. The CDR3 nucleotides read TGTGCCAGCTCCGAGGGACAGGTAAAAGAGACCCAGTACTTC. The encoded protein is CASSEGQVKETQYF. The full variable domain, rest sourced from reference TRBV18 and TRBJ2-5, is NAGVMQNPRHLVRRRGQEARLRCSPMKGHSHVYWYRQLPEEGLKFMVYLQKENIIDESGMPKERFSAEFPKEGPSILRIQQVVRGDSAAYFCASSEGQVKETQYFGPGTRLLVL.

The rearrangement joins TRBV5-6 to TRBJ1-6, with 7 positions matching TRBD1. Germline V CDR1 and CDR2: SGHDT, YYEEEE. V lost 3 bases and J lost 7; bases outside the gene matches: 10. This CDR3 spans 16 amino acids. The CDR3 DNA sequence: TGTGCCAGCAGCTACAGGGGATCAGCTGGAAATTCACCCCTCCACTTT. Protein product: CASSYRGSAGNSPLHF.

The genes are TRBV19 and TRBJ1-1, with TRBD1 matching 8 bases. The junction had 8 bases not matched to a gene; V was cut back by 5 bases and J by 6 bases. Germline V gives CDR1 LNHDA, CDR2 SQIVND (reference sequence). The CDR3 loop spans 14 amino acids. In DNA, the CDR3 is TGTGCCAGTAGTTTTGGACAGGGTGGCTCTGAAGCTTTCTTT. Translated, it gives CASSFGQGGSEAFF.

The chain is built from TRBV3-1 (or the pseudogene TRBV3-2) and TRBJ1-2; the match to TRBD1 covers 7 bases. Germline V gives CDR1 LGHDT, CDR2 YNNKEL (reference sequence). V dropped 6 bases and J dropped 1; count of bases not matched to a gene: 14. The CDR3 length is 17 residues. The CDR3 region has the DNA TGTGCCAGCAGTGATCTCTCCGGGACAGACATTAACTATGGCTACACCTTC. It codes for CASSDLSGTDINYGYTF.

The rearrangement links TRBV14 to TRBJ2-3; possibly TRBD1 for D (5 bases). CDR1 is SGHDN and CDR2 is FVKESK in the germline V gene. Trimming took off 1 base at V and 3 bases at J, with 8 bases between the two ends. The CDR3 is 14 residues long. CDR3 sequence: CASSQGAGTDTQYF. The CDR3 DNA reads as TGTGCCAGCAGCCAAGGGGCAGGGACAGATACGCAGTATTTT.

This rearrangement joins TRBV11-3 to TRBJ2-3, with 10 bases matching TRBD2. This CDR3 comprises 15 residues. Germline V gene lookup returns CDR1 SGHNT and CDR2 YENEEA. The V and J ends lost 5 bases and 3 bases, in that order; junction bases with no gene match: 5. This chain's CDR3 is CASSLGLARTDTQYF. The CDR3 coding sequence is TGTGCCAGCAGCCTGGGACTAGCGCGGACAGATACGCAGTATTTT.

This chain connects TRBV2 to TRBJ2-7; no firm D call. The germline V gene encodes CDR1 SNHLY and CDR2 FYNNEI. V was cut by 4 bases and J by 3 bases, with 4 bases left in between. This CDR3 has 11 residues. For the CDR3, the DNA is TGTGCCAGCAGTGCCGGCTACGAGCAGTACTTC. The encoded protein is CASSAGYEQYF.

This clone turned up a few times. V and J are TRBV10-2 and TRBJ2-2, with 9 bases lining up with TRBD2. CDR3 size: 14 residues. CDR1 is WSHSY, CDR2 SAAADI, per germline. V lost 6 bases, J lost 2 bases, and 1 base stayed unmatched. The CDR3 DNA is TGCGCCAGCAGGACTAGCGGTAACACCGGGGAGCTGTTTTTT. Translated, it gives CASRTSGNTGELFF.

The gene calls are TRBV24-1 and TRBJ2-1; 7 bases agree with TRBD2. This CDR3 has 16 residues. The germline V gene has CDR1 KGHDR and CDR2 SFDVKD. V gave up 4 bases and J gave up 2 bases; unmatched junction bases: 7. CDR3 region: CATSDSGLTTYNEQFF. CDR3 DNA sequence: TGTGCCACCAGTGACTCGGGACTAACTACCTACAATGAGCAGTTCTTC.